Here is one T cell receptor (beta chain) with its context. The data are from a study of shared clonotypes between healthy human individuals. This CDR3 contains 14 residues. Looked up from germline, CDR1 is LNHDA and CDR2 is SQIVND (reference sequence). Trimming stripped 2 bases from V and 5 bases from J, with 12 bases between. Profiled with immunoSEQ multiplex PCR; TCRdb holds only in-frame clones, not every one. The sample yields about 520,000 clones, around 73% seen once. The sequenced material came from PBMCs. The clonotype was recovered from a woman in her thirties or forties in good health. Some clones in this sample may be carry-over from other donors' samples. The chain carries TRBV19 and TRBJ1-1; D not certain. This CDR3 reads CASSIRALGTEAFF. The CDR3 region has the DNA TGTGCCAGTAGTATAAGGGCTTTGGGGACTGAAGCTTTCTTT.